Listed here are 14 T cell receptor beta chains from one sample, sequenced in a study of CD8+ T cells in alopecia areata. Treatment in this sample: oral pan-JAK inhibitor, 5-10 mg twice daily. Following RNA extraction, reverse transcription yielded cDNA that acted as the sequencing template. Using immunoSEQ multiplex PCR, the repertoire was profiled, and TCRdb retains in-frame clones only, with some absent. The data contain 110,000 to 150,000 clones, 45% to 60% of them singletons. The sample here was CD8+ T cells sorted from blood, taken at week 4, from a patient treated with tofacitinib. These receptors were collected from a human donor with alopecia areata.

V and J are TRBV5-1 and TRBJ2-7; TRBD1 matches 7 bases. V lost 5 bases, J lost 6 bases, and 11 bases stayed unmatched. CDR3 length: 14 residues. Germline V gene lookup returns CDR1 SGHRS and CDR2 YFSETQ. In DNA form, the CDR3 reads TGCGCCAGCAGTTTGACAACAGGGGAACGCGAGCAGTACTTC. Translated: CASSLTTGEREQYF.

The chain employs TRBV5-6 and TRBJ2-1, with a weak D call TRBD1 (6 bases). CDR3 size: 14 residues. The germline V gene encodes CDR1 SGHDT and CDR2 YYEEEE. V lost 2 bases and J 10 bases, leaving 16 bases between the germline ends. The DNA of the CDR3 is TGTGCCAGCAGCTTTGGGCAGGGGATAAGGGAGCAGTTCTTC. It translates to CASSFGQGIREQFF.

The genes are TRBV9 and TRBJ1-1; 12 bases match TRBD1. CDR3 size: 15 residues. The trim removed 2 bases at V and 4 bases at J, leaving 3 bases unmatched. Per germline, CDR1 SGDLS and CDR2 YYNGEE. The DNA for the CDR3 is TGTGCCAGCAGCGTCCGGGACAGGGGGCTCACTGAAGCTTTCTTT. This encodes CASSVRDRGLTEAFF.

The chain uses TRBV7-9 and TRBJ1-2; maybe TRBD1 (5 bases). The CDR3 totals 16 residues. In germline, CDR1 is SEHNR, CDR2 FQNEAQ (reference sequence). V gave up 3 bases and J gave up 6 bases, with 20 bases separating them. The CDR3 region is CASSLDPDNPFDGYTF. CDR3 bases: TGTGCCAGCAGCTTGGACCCGGACAACCCCTTTGATGGCTACACCTTC.

The rearrangement joins TRBV7-9 to TRBJ2-5; D is perhaps TRBD1 or TRBD2 (5 bases each). Germline CDR1 is SEHNR and CDR2 is FQNEAQ (reference sequence). With 2 bases removed from V and 7 bases from J, the gap between germline ends came to 8 bases. The length of the CDR3 is 12 residues. The CDR3: CASSLPRGTQYF. The CDR3 DNA reads TGTGCCAGCAGCTTACCGAGGGGGACCCAGTACTTC.

V and J are TRBV6-5 and TRBJ2-7, with TRBD2 matching 9 bases. CDR1 is MNHEY and CDR2 is SVGAGI in the germline V gene. This CDR3 is built from 14 residues. J lost 7 bases, V lost 7 bases, and 11 bases had no gene match. The CDR3 sequence is CASTTLAGGREQYF. The CDR3 nucleotides read TGTGCCAGCACCACCCTGGCGGGAGGGAGAGAGCAGTACTTC.

In this sample, this clone turned up a few times. Other DNA sequences from this sample encode an identical CDR3 as well. This sequence joins TRBV27 and TRBJ1-5; D is perhaps TRBD1 (5 bases). CDR1 is MNHEY and CDR2 is SMNVEV in the germline V gene (reference sequence). CDR3 size: 14 residues. The V end lost 2 bases, the J end lost 1 base, and 6 bases lay between the germline ends. CDR3 sequence (DNA): TGTGCCAGCAGTTTAAGGGACAGCAATCAGCCCCAGCATTTT. Translation: CASSLRDSNQPQHF.

V usage is TRBV7-8 and J usage is TRBJ1-2; unclear D gene. The CDR3 runs 18 residues. V was cut by 1 base and J by 0 bases, with 18 bases left in between. Germline CDR1 and CDR2: SGHVS and FQNEAQ. The CDR3 reads CASSLGARNDWTNYGYTF. As DNA, the CDR3 is TGTGCCAGCAGCTTAGGCGCCCGAAATGACTGGACTAACTATGGCTACACCTTC. Supplemented by reference TRBV7-8 and TRBJ1-2, the full variable domain reads GAGVSQSPRYKVAKRGQDVALRCDPISGHVSLFWYQQALGQGPEFLTYFQNEAQLDKSGLPSDRFFAERPEGSVSTLKIQRTQQEDSAVYLCASSLGARNDWTNYGYTFGSGTRLTVV.

Concerning this clone itself: This same CDR3 is encoded by further DNA sequences in the sample. The chain has TRBV5-6 and TRBJ2-7; 9 bases map to TRBD1. The CDR3 loop spans 14 amino acids. V shed 2 bases and J 1 base; nucleotides not matched to a gene: 1. Germline-derived CDR1 and CDR2 are SGHDT and YYEEEE. The CDR3 loop reads CASSFGTGSYEQYF. The CDR3 DNA reads as TGTGCCAGCAGCTTCGGGACAGGGTCCTACGAGCAGTACTTC.

The table lists this clone with a few counts. The rearrangement links TRBV29-1 to TRBJ2-3, with a weak D call TRBD2 (6 bases). V was clipped by 1 base and J by 2 bases, with 13 bases between them. Germline V gene data show CDR1 as SQVTM and CDR2 as ANQGSEA. CDR3 length: 15 residues. The CDR3 DNA sequence: TGCAGCGTTGAAGGGGAGGCGGAGTACACAGATACGCAGTATTTT. This gives the protein CSVEGEAEYTDTQYF.

The rearrangement links TRBV27 to TRBJ2-6; 9 bases align to TRBD1. V shed 5 bases, J shed 1 base, and the junction held 9 bases outside the gene matches. The germline gives CDR1 MNHEY, CDR2 SMNVEV (reference sequence). The CDR3 length is 18 residues. CDR3 in amino acids: CASSGNRGRASGANVLTF. CDR3 sequence (DNA): TGTGCCAGCAGTGGAAACAGGGGGCGAGCTTCTGGGGCCAACGTCCTGACTTTC.

The gene calls are TRBV7-9 and TRBJ2-3; D perhaps matches TRBD2 (5 bases). V was clipped by 6 bases and J by 3 bases, with 13 bases between them. Germline values: CDR1 SEHNR, CDR2 FQNEAQ (reference sequence). The CDR3 covers 14 residues. The CDR3 protein is CASSWETGTDTQYF. CDR3 DNA sequence: TGTGCCAGCAGTTGGGAGACTGGGACAGATACGCAGTATTTT.

V usage is TRBV4-1 and J usage is TRBJ2-1; 13 nucleotides line up with TRBD2. The germline V gene has CDR1 MGHRA and CDR2 YSYEKL. The V gene end was trimmed by 3 bases and the J gene end by 9 bases; junction bases not matched to a gene: 8. The CDR3 spans 16 residues. This CDR3 is CASSHEEGLAGREQFF. Written as DNA, the CDR3 is TGCGCCAGCAGCCACGAGGAGGGACTAGCGGGGCGTGAGCAGTTCTTC.

The rearrangement joins TRBV5-1 to TRBJ1-6, with TRBD1 matching 8 bases. Germline CDR1 SGHRS, CDR2 YFSETQ. The CDR3 contains 17 residues. The J segment lost 7 bases and the V segment lost 0 bases, leaving 9 bases of the junction unmatched. The chain's CDR3 is CASSLVVGQGRNSPLHF. CDR3 DNA: TGCGCCAGCAGCTTGGTCGTAGGACAGGGACGAAATTCACCCCTCCACTTT. The full variable domain, completed using reference TRBV5-1 and TRBJ1-6, is KAGVTQTPRYLIKTRGQQVTLSCSPISGHRSVSWYQQTPGQGLQFLFEYFSETQRNKGNFPGRFSGRQFSNSRSEMNVSTLELGDSALYLCASSLVVGQGRNSPLHFGNGTRLTVT.